The clone carrying this T cell receptor beta chain has just a few counts. The CDR3 contains 14 residues. Germline lookup yields CDR1 SGHRS and CDR2 YFSETQ. The germline V and J ends were trimmed by 4 bases and 2 bases, with 12 bases remaining between them. MiXCR, applied by TCRdb to the RT-PCR reads, yields one record per CDR3 protein. This sample has almost 700,000 distinct CDR3 sequences, with approximately 15% found just once. The sample was memory CD4+ T cells from blood. The receptor was isolated from a female donor in good health, serving as a healthy control. The rearrangement joins TRBV5-1 to TRBJ2-5, with a possible D match to TRBD1 (5 bases). CDR3 sequence: CASSVGPPQETQYF. CDR3 bases: TGCGCCAGCAGCGTGGGGCCACCACAAGAGACCCAGTACTTC.